These 21 T cell receptor beta chains originate from one sample sequenced in a study of low-dose radiotherapy and immunotherapy resistance in tumors. With TRAV- and TRBV-specific primers, first-strand cDNA was made, covering the alpha and beta chains. With a constant-region primer and a V-primer adapter, TCRs were subjected to about 20 PCR cycles of amplification. TCRdb itself ran the reads through MiXCR, one entry per CDR3 protein. The sample holds nearly 7,500 distinct CDR3 sequences, roughly 88% seen once. Receptor source: a human donor with advanced metastatic prostate, ovarian, gallbladder or colorectal cancer (not recorded which). This table probably holds off-target reads from a library built for another chain.

The chain is built from TRBV5-6 and TRBJ1-5; D gene unclear. The germline gives CDR1 SGHDT, CDR2 YYEEEE. The CDR3 is 13 residues long. Trimming stripped 4 bases from V and 6 bases from J, with 11 bases between. The CDR3 reads CASSLLAGQPQHF. The CDR3 region has the DNA TGTGCCAGCAGCCTCCTCGCCGGTCAGCCCCAGCATTTT.

The V call is TRBV11-2, the J call TRBJ1-5, with D hard to call. Germline V gene sequence: CDR1 SGHAT, CDR2 FQNNGV. The CDR3 contains 16 residues. V was cut by 4 bases and J by 2 bases, with 15 bases left in between. The CDR3 protein is CASSSGNLRGNQPQHF. In nucleotides, the CDR3 is TGTGCCAGCAGCTCCGGGAATCTGAGGGGCAATCAGCCCCAGCATTTT. Variable domain in full (rest from reference TRBV11-2 and TRBJ1-5): EAGVAQSPRYKIIEKRQSVAFWCNPISGHATLYWYQQILGQGPKLLIQFQNNGVVDDSQLPKDRFSAERLKGVDSTLKIQPAKLEDSAVYLCASSSGNLRGNQPQHFGDGTRLSIL.

This chain connects TRBV5-1 to TRBJ2-3, with D perhaps TRBD1 or TRBD2 (5 bases each). Per germline, CDR1 SGHRS and CDR2 YFSETQ. This CDR3 region has 17 residues. Trimming left V 4 bases short and J 2 bases short, with 20 bases between. The CDR3 sequence is CASSHVSGRRDTDTQYF. CDR3 bases: TGCGCCAGCAGCCACGTGTCGGGGCGAAGGGACACAGATACGCAGTATTTT.

The chain links TRBV25-1 to TRBJ2-1, with D tentatively TRBD1 (6 bases). V was shortened by 8 bases and J by 6 bases, with 11 bases between the two germline ends. Per germline, CDR1 MGHDK and CDR2 SYGVNS. The CDR3 runs to 12 residues. CDR3 in amino acids: CASEDSFNEQFF. In DNA form, the CDR3 reads TGTGCCAGCGAGGACAGTTTCAATGAGCAGTTCTTC.

The genes are TRBV9 and TRBJ2-3, with TRBD2 identical over 7 bases. Looked up from germline, CDR1 is SGDLS and CDR2 is YYNGEE. Trimming took 0 bases from V and 6 from J; bases not matched to a gene: 7. The CDR3 is 15 amino acids. CDR3 DNA: TGTGCCAGCAGCGTAGGGGGGGGTCCCCCGGATACGCAGTATTTT. Translating it yields CASSVGGGPPDTQYF.

This sequence joins TRBV5-5 and TRBJ2-2, with a weak D call TRBD1 (6 bases). The CDR3 sequence is 14 residues long. Germline lookup yields CDR1 SGHKS and CDR2 YYEKEE (reference sequence). V lost 4 bases, J lost 5 bases, and 12 bases lay in between. Here the CDR3 DNA reads TGTGCCAGCAGCCATCCAGGGGAAACCGGGGAGCTGTTTTTT. The encoded protein is CASSHPGETGELFF.

This clonotype was seen only a few times. This chain uses TRBV10-2 with TRBJ2-5; 9 nucleotides align to TRBD2. V lost 3 bases, J lost 7 bases, and 6 bases stayed unmatched. The CDR3 sequence is 14 residues long. Germline assignment: CDR1 WSHSY and CDR2 SAAADI. In nucleotides, the CDR3 is TGCGCCAGCAGTGAATTAGCGGGGGACGGGACCCAGTACTTC. Residues: CASSELAGDGTQYF.

J is TRBJ2-3 and V is TRBV29-1, with TRBD2 as a possible D gene (5 bases). V was cut by 7 bases and J by 2 bases, with 10 bases left in between. CDR1 and CDR2 from the germline V gene are SQVTM and ANQGSEA. The CDR3 is made up of 12 amino acids. The CDR3 region is CSEIGDTDTQYF. DNA for the CDR3: TGCAGCGAAATCGGGGACACAGATACGCAGTATTTT.

The chain links TRBV2 to TRBJ2-3; 7 positions match TRBD1. V lost 5 bases, J lost 2 bases, and 4 bases stayed unmatched. Germline values: CDR1 SNHLY, CDR2 FYNNEI. CDR3 length: 14 amino acids. In DNA, the CDR3 is TGTGCCAGCAGTAGGGGGACAGCCACAGATACGCAGTATTTT. Encoded protein: CASSRGTATDTQYF.

The chain joins TRBV3-1 to TRBJ2-5; 10 bases match TRBD1. CDR1 and CDR2 (germline): LGHDT, YNNKEL (reference sequence). V dropped 5 bases and J dropped 1; count of bases not matched to a gene: 7. This CDR3 comprises 16 residues. The CDR3 here is CASSFPGQGIQETQYF. The CDR3 DNA reads TGTGCCAGCAGCTTTCCGGGACAGGGGATCCAAGAGACCCAGTACTTC.

This clonotype was found once. At one end, the junction sequence differs from germline, possibly due to a read error. The J gene is TRBJ1-3, the V gene TRBV20-1; no definite D call. The germline CDR1 and CDR2 sequences are DFQATT and SNEGSKA (reference sequence). The CDR3 totals 13 residues. DNA of the CDR3: TGCAATGCTAGGGATGACTCTGGAAACACCATATATTTT. This encodes CNARDDSGNTIYF.

This chain links TRBV9 with TRBJ1-1; D gene unclear. Germline CDR1 and CDR2: SGDLS and YYNGEE. The CDR3 is 12 amino acids. V was clipped by 4 bases and J by 6 bases, with 10 bases between them. The CDR3 loop is CASSPFVAEAFF. DNA for the CDR3: TGTGCCAGCAGCCCGTTTGTCGCTGAAGCTTTCTTT.

The chain carries TRBV5-6 and TRBJ1-5; D ambiguous. The V end lost 0 bases, the J end lost 5 bases, and 6 bases lay between the germline ends. This CDR3 region has 13 residues. Germline CDR1 and CDR2: SGHDT and YYEEEE. The chain's CDR3 is CASSLGLDQPQHF. The CDR3, as DNA: TGTGCCAGCAGCTTGGGCCTTGATCAGCCCCAGCATTTT.

The V call is TRBV5-4, the J call TRBJ2-5; 14 bases fit TRBD2. The V and J ends lost 5 bases and 5 bases, in that order; junction bases with no gene match: 8. CDR1 is SGHNT and CDR2 is YYREEE in the germline V gene (reference sequence). The length of the CDR3 is 16 residues. Written as DNA, the CDR3 is TGTGCCAGCAGGGAGACTAGCGGGGGGGCCTGGGAGACCCAGTACTTC. This gives the protein CASRETSGGAWETQYF.

This chain connects TRBV11-2 to TRBJ2-3, with unresolved D. The CDR3 is 13 amino acids. V lost 3 bases and J 6 bases, leaving 10 bases between the germline ends. Germline assignment: CDR1 SGHAT and CDR2 FQNNGV. CDR3 protein: CASSLGRSDTQYF. In DNA, the CDR3 is TGTGCCAGCAGCTTGGGCAGGTCTGATACGCAGTATTTT.

A single count supports this clonotype. V usage is TRBV7-6 and J usage is TRBJ2-7, with 7 bases matching TRBD1. The CDR3 contains 15 residues. CDR1 is SGHVS, CDR2 FNYEAQ, per germline. Germline trimming cut 5 bases from V and 3 bases from J; bases unmatched to any gene: 10. Written as DNA, the CDR3 is TGTGCCAGCAGCCCCCGAGGACAGGTGGGCTACGAGCAGTACTTC. Its translation: CASSPRGQVGYEQYF.

The chain combines TRBV6-1 with TRBJ2-5; tentative D call: TRBD2 (5 bases). With 2 bases removed from V and 5 bases from J, the gap between germline ends came to 12 bases. CDR3 size: 14 residues. Per the germline V gene, CDR1 is MNHNS and CDR2 is SASEGT. The CDR3 protein is CASSEISDWETQYF. The CDR3 coding sequence is TGTGCCAGCAGTGAAATTAGCGATTGGGAGACCCAGTACTTC.

This sequence joins TRBV2 and TRBJ1-5, with D maybe TRBD1 (5 bases). Per germline, CDR1 SNHLY and CDR2 FYNNEI. This CDR3 contains 14 residues. The germline V and J ends were trimmed by 4 bases and 6 bases, with 13 bases remaining between them. The chain's CDR3 is CASSGAGGSQPQHF. Written as DNA, the CDR3 is TGTGCCAGCAGTGGCGCGGGGGGAAGTCAGCCCCAGCATTTT.

The chain has TRBV6-6 and TRBJ2-3; 7 nucleotides match TRBD2. CDR3 length: 15 amino acids. Per the germline V gene, CDR1 is MNHNY and CDR2 is SVGAGI (reference sequence). The V gene end was trimmed by 7 bases and the J gene end by 0 bases; junction bases not matched to a gene: 7. CDR3 bases: TGTGCCAGCACATCGAGCGGGGCTAGCACAGATACGCAGTATTTT. Protein sequence: CASTSSGASTDTQYF.

The V gene is TRBV11-2, the J gene TRBJ1-2; TRBD1 might be the D (5 bases). Germline V lookup: CDR1 SGHAT, CDR2 FQNNGV. The V end lost 0 bases, the J end lost 7 bases, and 18 bases lay between the germline ends. The CDR3 contains 16 residues. CDR3 in DNA: TGTGCCAGCAGCTTAGATCCGGGAGGGACTCTCGGTGGCTACACCTTC. Protein product: CASSLDPGGTLGGYTF.

The V and J genes are TRBV10-3 and TRBJ2-5; D possibly corresponds to TRBD1 (7 bases). The CDR3 runs 17 residues. The ends were cut back, 0 bases at V and 2 bases at J, with 16 bases in the middle. Germline values: CDR1 ENHRY, CDR2 SYGVKD. CDR3 in DNA: TGTGCCATCAGTGAGTCGACTAGGGGGCCCCAACAAGAGACCCAGTACTTC. This translates into CAISESTRGPQQETQYF.